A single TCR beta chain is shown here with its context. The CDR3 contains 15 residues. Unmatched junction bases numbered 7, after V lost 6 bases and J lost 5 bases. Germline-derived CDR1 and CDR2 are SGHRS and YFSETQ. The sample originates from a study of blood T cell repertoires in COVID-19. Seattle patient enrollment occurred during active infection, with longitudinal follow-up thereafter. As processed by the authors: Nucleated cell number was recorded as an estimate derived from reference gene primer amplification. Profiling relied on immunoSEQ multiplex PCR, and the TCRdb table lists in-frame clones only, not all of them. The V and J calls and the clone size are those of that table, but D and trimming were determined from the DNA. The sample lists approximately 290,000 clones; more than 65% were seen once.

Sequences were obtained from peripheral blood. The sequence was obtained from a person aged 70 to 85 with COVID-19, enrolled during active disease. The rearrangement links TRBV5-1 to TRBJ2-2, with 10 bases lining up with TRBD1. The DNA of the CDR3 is TGCGCCAGCATGGCGACAGGGGGCGTTACCGGGGAGCTGTTTTTT. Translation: CASMATGGVTGELFF.